This T cell receptor (beta chain) stems from a study of cytomegalovirus exposure and HLA in healthy donors. Study-level information: Earlier, some 200 million T cells were analyzed, and around 100 million unique TCR beta sequences were found among them.

The PCR employed 60 Vbeta primers together with 13 Jbeta primers. Using immunoSEQ multiplex PCR, the repertoire was profiled, and TCRdb retains in-frame clones only, with some absent. The sample has about 120,000 clones, approximately 82% seen once. V was clipped by 3 bases and J by 8 bases; unmatched bases: 10. The CDR3 spans 15 residues. CDR1 and CDR2 from the germline V gene are SGHRS and YFSETQ. Of note for this clone: The antigen remains undetermined.

Findings of the study overall: By HLA locus, TCR association rates varied in a later analysis, with DRB1 showing the most and HLA-C the fewest. Reportedly, cytomegalovirus status was diagnosed with high sensitivity and specificity. The authors enumerated 180 or so TCR beta chains as linked to cytomegalovirus.

The source of this sequence is a young man in good health and CMV-seropositive. This rearrangement joins TRBV5-1 to TRBJ2-1; 8 nucleotides agree with TRBD2. The specimen was PBMCs. The CDR3 DNA reads as TGCGCCAGCAGCTCCCCGGGACTAGAATCCGATGAGCAGTTCTTC. Protein: CASSSPGLESDEQFF.